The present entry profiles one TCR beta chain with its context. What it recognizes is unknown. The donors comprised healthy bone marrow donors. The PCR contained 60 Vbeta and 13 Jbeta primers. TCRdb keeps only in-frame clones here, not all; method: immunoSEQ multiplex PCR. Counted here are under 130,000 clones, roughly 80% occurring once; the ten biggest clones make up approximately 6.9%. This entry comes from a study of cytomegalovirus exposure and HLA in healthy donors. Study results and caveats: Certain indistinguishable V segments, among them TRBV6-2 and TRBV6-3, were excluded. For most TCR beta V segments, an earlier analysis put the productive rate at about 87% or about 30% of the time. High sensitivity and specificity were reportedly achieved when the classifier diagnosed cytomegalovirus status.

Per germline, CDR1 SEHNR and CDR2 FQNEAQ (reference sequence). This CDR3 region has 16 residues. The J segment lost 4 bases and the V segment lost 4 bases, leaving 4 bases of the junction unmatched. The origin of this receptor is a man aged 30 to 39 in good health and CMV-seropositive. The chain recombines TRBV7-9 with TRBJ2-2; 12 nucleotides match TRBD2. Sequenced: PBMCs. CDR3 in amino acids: CASSSLAGGPTGELFF. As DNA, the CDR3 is TGTGCCAGCAGCTCACTAGCGGGGGGCCCCACCGGGGAGCTGTTTTTT.